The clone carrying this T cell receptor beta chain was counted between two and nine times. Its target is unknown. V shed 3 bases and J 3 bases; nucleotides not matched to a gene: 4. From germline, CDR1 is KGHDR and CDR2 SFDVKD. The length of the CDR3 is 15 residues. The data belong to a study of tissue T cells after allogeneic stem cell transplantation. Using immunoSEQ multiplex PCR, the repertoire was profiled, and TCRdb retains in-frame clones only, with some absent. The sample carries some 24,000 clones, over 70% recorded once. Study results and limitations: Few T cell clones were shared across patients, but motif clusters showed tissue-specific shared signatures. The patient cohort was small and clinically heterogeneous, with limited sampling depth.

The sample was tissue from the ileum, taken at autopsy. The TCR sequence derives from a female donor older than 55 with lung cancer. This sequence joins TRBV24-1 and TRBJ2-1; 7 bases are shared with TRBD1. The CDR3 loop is CATSDGQGVYNEQFF. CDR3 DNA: TGTGCCACCAGTGATGGGCAGGGGGTCTACAATGAGCAGTTCTTC.